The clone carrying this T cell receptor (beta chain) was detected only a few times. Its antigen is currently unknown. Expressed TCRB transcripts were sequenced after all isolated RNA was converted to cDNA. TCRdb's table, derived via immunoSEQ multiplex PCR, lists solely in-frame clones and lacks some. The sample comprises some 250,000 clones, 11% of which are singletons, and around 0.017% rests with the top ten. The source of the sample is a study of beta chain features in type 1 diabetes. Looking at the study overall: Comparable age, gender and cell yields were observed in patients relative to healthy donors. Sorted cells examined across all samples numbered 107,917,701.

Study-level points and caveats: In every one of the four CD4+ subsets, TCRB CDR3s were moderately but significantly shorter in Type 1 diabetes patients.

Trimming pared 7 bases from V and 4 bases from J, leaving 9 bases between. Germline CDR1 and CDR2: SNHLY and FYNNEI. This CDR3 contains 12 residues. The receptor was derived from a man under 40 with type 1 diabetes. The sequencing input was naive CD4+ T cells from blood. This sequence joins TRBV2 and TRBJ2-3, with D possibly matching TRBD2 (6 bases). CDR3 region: CASKEGADTQYF. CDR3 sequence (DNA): TGTGCCAGCAAGGAGGGAGCAGATACGCAGTATTTT.